Below are 29 T cell receptor beta chains sequenced from a single sample in a study of cytomegalovirus exposure and HLA in healthy donors. The PCR employed 60 Vbeta primers together with 13 Jbeta primers. Here immunoSEQ multiplex PCR was the method, and the copy in TCRdb shows in-frame clones only, minus some. The table shows some 160,000 clones, with 79% occurring only once. What was sequenced was PBMCs. These receptors originate from a woman between 35 and 50 years old in good health and CMV-seronegative.

The rearrangement uses TRBV5-1 and TRBJ1-4, with D perhaps TRBD1 (5 bases). The CDR3 spans 16 residues. Germline loops: CDR1 SGHRS, CDR2 YFSETQ. Trimming took off 7 bases at V and 8 bases at J, with 24 bases between the two ends. The CDR3 DNA reads TGCGCCAGCGGCTCTGGGGAGGGACCTAAAGGGGAAAAACTGTTTTTT. This encodes CASGSGEGPKGEKLFF.

Comment on this clone: In the same sample, other DNA sequences code for this CDR3. The chain has TRBV13 and TRBJ2-7; 11 bases align to TRBD2. V shed 4 bases and J 1 base; nucleotides not matched to a gene: 3. Germline V gives CDR1 PRHDT, CDR2 FYEKMQ (reference sequence). The CDR3 covers 15 residues. The DNA of the CDR3 is TGTGCCAGCAGCTCCAGACTAGCGGGGTCCTACGAGCAGTACTTC. As protein: CASSSRLAGSYEQYF.

This clone came up a few times. The J gene is TRBJ2-1, the V gene TRBV7-6; 10 nucleotides align to TRBD2. There are 18 residues in the CDR3. V was pared by 2 bases and J by 6 bases, with 13 bases of the junction left unmatched. Germline V gene lookup returns CDR1 SGHVS and CDR2 FNYEAQ. The CDR3 loop is CASSLLSSGSLGGNEQFF. The CDR3, as DNA: TGTGCCAGCAGCTTATTGTCTAGCGGGAGTTTAGGGGGCAATGAGCAGTTCTTC.

This chain connects TRBV10-1 to TRBJ1-5; no firm D call. Germline V CDR1 and CDR2: WNHNN, SYGVQD (reference sequence). Trimming removed 7 bases at V and 5 bases at J, with 15 bases between. The CDR3 has 14 amino acids. The CDR3 sequence is CASMAAGEYQPQHF. CDR3 in DNA: TGCGCCAGCATGGCAGCCGGGGAGTATCAGCCCCAGCATTTT.

The chain links TRBV10-1 to TRBJ1-5; TRBD1 aligns across 12 bases. V shed 0 bases and J 4 bases; nucleotides not matched to a gene: 10. The germline V gene has CDR1 WNHNN and CDR2 SYGVQD (reference sequence). The CDR3 covers 19 residues. The CDR3 region has the DNA TGCGCCAGCAGTGAGTCTGAGGGACAGGGGGCCCCTTTAAATCAGCCCCAGCATTTT. This gives the protein CASSESEGQGAPLNQPQHF.

V gene TRBV4-1 combines with J gene TRBJ2-3, with TRBD1 identical over 8 bases. The length of the CDR3 is 16 residues. V gave up 4 bases and J gave up 2 bases; unmatched junction bases: 8. Germline V gene sequence: CDR1 MGHRA, CDR2 YSYEKL. The CDR3 loop reads CASSPRTGLATDTQYF. The CDR3 DNA follows: TGCGCCAGCAGCCCGCGGACAGGGCTTGCCACAGATACGCAGTATTTT.

The rearrangement uses TRBV11-2 and TRBJ1-4; the match to TRBD1 covers 7 bases. Germline values: CDR1 SGHAT, CDR2 FQNNGV. J was trimmed by 5 bases and V by 3 bases; bases with no gene match: 6. This CDR3 has 15 residues. The CDR3 spells CASSFRDSLNEKLFF. CDR3 in DNA: TGTGCCAGCAGCTTTAGGGACAGCCTGAATGAAAAACTGTTTTTT.

The rearrangement uses TRBV30 and TRBJ1-4; TRBD1 aligns across 12 bases. The length of the CDR3 is 15 residues. Germline V lookup: CDR1 GTSNPN, CDR2 SVGIG (reference sequence). Trimming at V came to 0 bases and at J to 10 bases, leaving 6 bases not matched to a gene. CDR3 sequence reads: CAWSVPGQGAGKLFF. The CDR3 nucleotides read TGTGCCTGGAGTGTGCCGGGACAGGGGGCGGGAAAACTGTTTTTT.

The chain recombines TRBV28 with TRBJ1-5; the D is unclear. V lost 2 bases and J 3 bases, leaving 8 bases between the germline ends. The CDR3 consists of 14 residues. Germline loops: CDR1 MDHEN, CDR2 SYDVKM. Written as DNA, the CDR3 is TGTGCCAGCAGTTTAGAGATATTCAATCAGCCCCAGCATTTT. The encoded protein is CASSLEIFNQPQHF.

CDR3 bases: TGTGCCAGCAGCCTATCAGGGAATTCACCCCTCCACTTT. As protein: CASSLSGNSPLHF. The chain combines TRBV28 with TRBJ1-6, with D tentatively TRBD1 (5 bases). Trimming cost V 6 bases and J 7 bases, with 10 bases left between them. The CDR3 has 13 residues. Germline lookup yields CDR1 MDHEN and CDR2 SYDVKM.

The genes are TRBV7-2 and TRBJ1-1; D gene uncertain. The CDR3 contains 15 residues. The germline V and J ends were trimmed by 1 base and 1 base, with 10 bases remaining between them. Germline V CDR1 and CDR2: SGHTA, FQGNSA. CDR3 loop: CASSLDAGTNTEAFF. CDR3 nucleotide sequence: TGTGCCAGCAGCTTAGACGCGGGTACGAACACTGAAGCTTTCTTT.

The rearrangement uses TRBV7-6 and TRBJ1-5, with D unresolved. The V end was cut by 2 bases, the J end by 3 bases, with 5 bases between. The CDR3 extends over 13 amino acids. Germline lookup yields CDR1 SGHVS and CDR2 FNYEAQ. The CDR3 region is CASSLSSNQPQHF. CDR3 coding DNA: TGTGCCAGCAGCTTATCTTCCAATCAGCCCCAGCATTTT.

V usage is TRBV10-3 and J usage is TRBJ2-3, with D perhaps matching TRBD1 (7 bases). This CDR3 has 14 residues. Germline lookup yields CDR1 ENHRY and CDR2 SYGVKD. Trimming took off 7 bases at V and 3 bases at J, with 14 bases between the two ends. This CDR3 reads CAIKGGGETDTQYF. CDR3 coding DNA: TGTGCCATCAAAGGGGGCGGGGAGACAGATACGCAGTATTTT.

The chain recombines TRBV6-1 with TRBJ2-1; 12 positions agree with TRBD2. This CDR3 is built from 16 residues. V was clipped by 1 base and J by 6 bases; unmatched bases: 4. Germline V CDR1 and CDR2: MNHNS, SASEGT. CDR3 sequence: CASSEGELAGGNEQFF. As DNA, the CDR3 is TGTGCCAGCAGTGAAGGAGAACTAGCGGGGGGCAATGAGCAGTTCTTC.

Within the sample, this clone is medium-sized (0.01 to 0.1%). The V and J genes are TRBV6-4 and TRBJ1-1; D is possibly TRBD1 (6 bases). The germline CDR1 and CDR2 sequences are MRHNA and SNTAGT. This CDR3 region has 15 residues. The V end was cut by 0 bases, the J end by 2 bases, with 10 bases between. The CDR3 sequence is CASSDSGQHNTEAFF. The CDR3 region has the DNA TGTGCCAGCAGTGACTCCGGACAGCACAACACTGAAGCTTTCTTT.

The chain carries TRBV18 and TRBJ1-2; unclear D gene. CDR1 and CDR2 from the germline V gene are KGHSH and LQKENI. CDR3 length: 16 residues. V lost 0 bases and J lost 6, with 17 bases in between. CDR3: CASSPPAGRSGNGYTF. In DNA, the CDR3 is TGTGCCAGCTCACCACCGGCGGGGAGAAGCGGCAATGGCTACACCTTC.

V and J are TRBV5-6 and TRBJ1-2; 7 nucleotides line up with TRBD1. This CDR3 comprises 13 residues. Germline loops: CDR1 SGHDT, CDR2 YYEEEE. Trimming cost V 4 bases and J 5 bases; bases outside gene matches: 5. CDR3 in amino acids: CASSQDRVYGYTF. For the CDR3, the DNA is TGTGCCAGCAGCCAAGACAGGGTTTATGGCTACACCTTC. The whole variable domain, filled in from reference TRBV5-6 and TRBJ1-2, reads DAGVTQSPTHLIKTRGQQVTLRCSPKSGHDTVSWYQQALGQGPQFIFQYYEEEERQRGNFPDRFSGHQFPNYSSELNVNALLLGDSALYLCASSQDRVYGYTFGSGTRLTVV.

The chain links TRBV5-6 to TRBJ2-5; 11 nucleotides match TRBD2. V shed 4 bases, J shed 2 bases, and the junction held 7 bases outside the gene matches. This CDR3 is built from 16 residues. Germline CDR1 SGHDT, CDR2 YYEEEE. The CDR3 DNA reads as TGTGCCAGCAGCCCTGAGGCTAGCGGGGGGCAAGAGACCCAGTACTTC. Translating it yields CASSPEASGGQETQYF.

This clone was seen only a few times. The chain couples TRBV11-3 to TRBJ1-1; the D is unclear. The CDR3 extends over 13 amino acids. Germline V gene data show CDR1 as SGHNT and CDR2 as YENEEA. Between the trimmed V and J ends, which lost 5 bases and 3 bases, there was a span of 10 bases. The CDR3 nucleotides read TGTGCCAGCAGCACAGAGTGGGACACTGAAGCTTTCTTT. Translated: CASSTEWDTEAFF.

The CDR3 here is CARSLVQASRETQYF. DNA of the CDR3: TGTGCCAGAAGCTTAGTTCAGGCTAGCCGGGAGACCCAGTACTTC. The chain uses TRBV7-5 and TRBJ2-5; TRBD2, the table's D call, lacks a check against the DNA. TRBV7-5 is a pseudogene segment. The CDR3 is 15 residues long.

This chain connects TRBV10-3 to TRBJ2-5; 13 positions match TRBD2. The CDR3 is 14 amino acids. Unmatched junction bases numbered 4, after V lost 10 bases and J lost 2 bases. CDR1 and CDR2 from the germline V gene are ENHRY and SYGVKD. CDR3 loop: CATTGLAGQETQYF. CDR3 bases: TGTGCCACTACGGGACTAGCGGGACAAGAGACCCAGTACTTC.

The V gene is TRBV7-9, the J gene TRBJ2-3, with 10 bases fitting TRBD2. From germline, CDR1 is SEHNR and CDR2 FQNEAQ (reference sequence). Trimming removed 5 bases from V and 0 bases from J; junction bases left unmatched: 8. The CDR3 contains 17 residues. CDR3 sequence (DNA): TGTGCCAGCAGCCTGACTAGCGGGTTAGTTAGCACAGATACGCAGTATTTT. It translates to CASSLTSGLVSTDTQYF.

J is TRBJ2-7 and V is TRBV4-1, with 7 bases that match TRBD1. The CDR3 covers 16 residues. V gave up 2 bases and J gave up 2 bases; unmatched junction bases: 9. Per the germline V gene, CDR1 is MGHRA and CDR2 is YSYEKL. The DNA of the CDR3 is TGCGCCAGCAGCCAACAAACCACGACAGGGACCTACGAGCAGTACTTC. It encodes CASSQQTTTGTYEQYF.

The chain is built from TRBV11-2 and TRBJ2-1; D perhaps matches TRBD1 (5 bases). The germline gives CDR1 SGHAT, CDR2 FQNNGV. This CDR3 is 15 amino acids long. Trimming pared 1 base from V and 0 bases from J, leaving 7 bases between. The CDR3 region is CASSLGQSSYNEQFF. The CDR3 DNA is TGTGCCAGCAGCTTAGGACAGAGCTCCTACAATGAGCAGTTCTTC.

The chain combines TRBV9 with TRBJ1-5; perhaps TRBD1 as D (5 bases). V lost 5 bases to trimming and J lost 4 bases, with 13 bases between them. The CDR3 is made up of 14 amino acids. CDR1 is SGDLS, CDR2 YYNGEE, per germline. The CDR3 nucleotides are TGTGCCAGCAGTAGAACCCCAGGGAATCAGCCCCAGCATTTT. Translation gives CASSRTPGNQPQHF. The full variable domain, in which reference TRBV9 and TRBJ1-5 provide the parts outside the CDR3, is DSGVTQTPKHLITATGQRVTLRCSPRSGDLSVYWYQQSLDQGLQFLIQYYNGEERAKGNILERFSAQQFPDLHSELNLSSLELGDSALYFCASSRTPGNQPQHFGDGTRLSIL.

This chain connects TRBV4-1 to TRBJ2-3, with D perhaps TRBD2 (5 bases). Trimming removed 6 bases at V and 5 bases at J, with 24 bases between. The germline V gene has CDR1 MGHRA and CDR2 YSYEKL. CDR3 length: 17 amino acids. For the CDR3, the DNA is TGCGCCAGCAGTTTGGGAAGGGCTCGGAGGATTAGAGATACGCAGTATTTT. It is translated as CASSLGRARRIRDTQYF.

This chain uses TRBV27 with TRBJ2-5, with 7 nucleotides matching TRBD1. Germline V CDR1 and CDR2: MNHEY, SMNVEV (reference sequence). The ends lost 5 bases at V and 1 base at J; junction bases unmatched: 10. The CDR3 has 16 amino acids. CDR3 bases: TGTGCCAGCAGTCCACTCCACAGGGGACGCCAAGAGACCCAGTACTTC. Its protein product is CASSPLHRGRQETQYF.

This chain connects TRBV4-1 to TRBJ2-3; D not resolved. Germline-derived CDR1 and CDR2 are MGHRA and YSYEKL. CDR3 size: 16 residues. Trimming took off 0 bases at V and 0 bases at J, with 10 bases between the two ends. CDR3 sequence reads: CASSQEWASSTDTQYF. In DNA, the CDR3 is TGCGCCAGCAGCCAAGAGTGGGCCTCTAGCACAGATACGCAGTATTTT.

The chain has TRBV11-2 and TRBJ2-7, with 8 bases matching TRBD2. There are 17 residues in the CDR3. Trimming removed 1 base from V and 3 bases from J; junction bases left unmatched: 11. Per germline, CDR1 SGHAT and CDR2 FQNNGV. In DNA form, the CDR3 reads TGTGCCAGCAGCTTAGTGGACGGGGGGGGTACCCGCTACGAGCAGTACTTC. This sequence encodes CASSLVDGGGTRYEQYF. The entire variable domain, with the rest obtained from reference TRBV11-2 and TRBJ2-7, is as follows: EAGVAQSPRYKIIEKRQSVAFWCNPISGHATLYWYQQILGQGPKLLIQFQNNGVVDDSQLPKDRFSAERLKGVDSTLKIQPAKLEDSAVYLCASSLVDGGGTRYEQYFGPGTRLTVT.